The clone carrying this T cell receptor (beta chain) was counted only a few times. CDR1 is SGHRS, CDR2 YFSETQ, per germline. V lost 4 bases, J lost 1 base, and 5 bases stayed unmatched. The CDR3 runs to 15 residues. The data are from a study of response to subunit inactivated influenza vaccine. TCRdb reprocessed the RT-PCR reads with MiXCR, giving one entry per CDR3 protein. Of about 190,000 distinct CDR3 sequences listed, around 14% are singletons. The chain is built from TRBV5-1 and TRBJ1-1; 9 bases fit TRBD1. The sample here was CD8+ T cells sorted from PBMCs, taken 5 days after vaccination. The receptor's source is a man over 45 who received an inactivated influenza vaccine. CDR3 DNA: TGCGCCAGCAGCGGGGGACAGGGTTCGAACACTGAAGCTTTCTTT. Protein sequence: CASSGGQGSNTEAFF. The full variable domain, in which reference TRBV5-1 and TRBJ1-1 provide the parts outside the CDR3, is KAGVTQTPRYLIKTRGQQVTLSCSPISGHRSVSWYQQTPGQGLQFLFEYFSETQRNKGNFPGRFSGRQFSNSRSEMNVSTLELGDSALYLCASSGGQGSNTEAFFGQGTRLTVV.